Listed below are T cell receptor beta chains from one sample, sequenced in a study of shared clonotypes between healthy human individuals. Here immunoSEQ multiplex PCR was the method, and the copy in TCRdb shows in-frame clones only, minus some. The data contain 2 million to 3 million clones, approximately 94% of them singletons. The sequenced material came from naive CD4+ T cells from PBMCs. These receptors all stem from a man aged 18 to 30 in good health. Some clones in this sample may be carry-over from other donors' samples. Both conserved end residues are part of each CDR3. D genes are given only for firm matches. Size values are once, few and many counts, or a class for expanded clones, and some rows have none.

D: -
J: TRBJ1-5
V: TRBV28
size: -
CDR3: CASSLERGTGNQPQHF
DNA: TGTGCCAGCAGCCTAGAGAGGGGAACGGGCAATCAGCCCCAGCATTTT

D: TRBD2
J: TRBJ2-7
V: TRBV6-5
size: -
CDR3: CASSLWTSGSYEQYF
DNA: TGTGCCAGCAGCCTATGGACTAGCGGGAGTTACGAGCAGTACTTC

D: -
J: TRBJ2-2
V: TRBV18
size: -
CDR3: CASSDTGELFF
DNA: TGTGCCAGCTCAGACACCGGGGAGCTGTTTTTT

D: -
J: TRBJ1-4
V: TRBV19
size: -
CDR3: CASRQLNEKLFF
DNA: TGTGCCAGTCGCCAGCTTAATGAAAAACTGTTTTTT

D: -
J: TRBJ2-5
V: TRBV5-1
size: -
CDR3: CASSFLTGGVETQYF
DNA: TGCGCCAGCAGTTTCCTGACAGGTGGCGTGGAGACCCAGTACTTC

D: -
J: TRBJ2-2
V: TRBV30
size: -
CDR3: CAWSGAGELFF
DNA: TGTGCCTGGAGTGGGGCCGGGGAGCTGTTTTTT

D: -
J: TRBJ2-5
V: TRBV6-5
size: -
CDR3: CASRHGRAGAQYF
DNA: TGTGCCAGCAGACATGGTCGGGCAGGGGCCCAGTACTTC

D: TRBD1
J: TRBJ2-5
V: TRBV5-1
size: -
CDR3: CASKKGAADQETQYF
DNA: TGCGCCAGCAAAAAGGGGGCAGCGGACCAAGAGACCCAGTACTTC

D: -
J: TRBJ1-1
V: TRBV5-4
size: few
CDR3: CASSSVRGNTEAFF
DNA: TGTGCCAGCAGCTCCGTTAGGGGAAACACTGAAGCTTTCTTT

D: TRBD1
J: TRBJ2-1
V: TRBV10-3
size: -
CDR3: CAIKGQGSNEQFF
DNA: TGTGCCATCAAGGGACAGGGATCGAATGAGCAGTTCTTC

D: TRBD1
J: TRBJ1-1
V: TRBV29-1
size: -
CDR3: CSVDRGGTEAFF
DNA: TGCAGCGTTGACAGGGGGGGAACTGAAGCTTTCTTT

D: -
J: TRBJ2-5
V: TRBV4-3
size: -
CDR3: CASSQDRGYETQYF
DNA: TGCGCCAGCAGCCAAGATCGGGGCTACGAGACCCAGTACTTC

D: TRBD1
J: TRBJ1-1
V: TRBV19
size: few
CDR3: CASSIRTGGHTEAFF
DNA: TGTGCCAGTAGTATCCGGACAGGGGGACACACTGAAGCTTTCTTT

D: TRBD2
J: TRBJ2-1
V: TRBV5-1
size: -
CDR3: CASGYRASGNDEQFF
DNA: TGCGCCAGCGGTTATAGGGCTAGCGGGAACGATGAGCAGTTCTTC

D: -
J: TRBJ2-5
V: TRBV6-1
size: -
CDR3: CASGIPRGTQYF
DNA: TGTGCCAGCGGAATCCCCAGAGGGACCCAGTACTTC

D: -
J: TRBJ2-7
V: TRBV18
size: -
CDR3: CASSLGTPYEQYF
DNA: TGTGCCAGCTCACTCGGGACACCCTACGAGCAGTACTTC

D: -
J: TRBJ2-1
V: TRBV30
size: -
CDR3: CAASATKQFF
DNA: TGTGCCGCCTCGGCGACGAAACAGTTCTTC

D: -
J: TRBJ1-4
V: TRBV7-9
size: -
CDR3: CAGSGSEKLFF
DNA: TGTGCCGGTAGTGGTTCGGAAAAACTGTTTTTT

D: -
J: TRBJ1-1
V: TRBV5-1
size: -
CDR3: CASSLAVAGGTEAFF
DNA: TGCGCCAGCAGCTTGGCCGTGGCCGGAGGGACTGAAGCTTTCTTT

D: -
J: TRBJ2-6
V: TRBV1
size: -
CDR3: CTSSQRCLCTRANVLTF
DNA: TGCACCAGCAGCCAAAGATGTTTGTGCACTCGGGCCAACGTCCTGACTTTC

D: -
J: TRBJ1-1
V: TRBV5-1
size: -
CDR3: CASSAFPDTNTEAFF
DNA: TGCGCCAGCAGCGCGTTCCCGGACACCAACACTGAAGCTTTCTTT

D: -
J: TRBJ2-2
V: TRBV9
size: -
CDR3: CASSVTRDGTGELFF
DNA: TGTGCCAGCAGCGTTACTAGGGATGGGACCGGGGAGCTGTTTTTT

D: -
J: TRBJ2-6
V: TRBV28
size: -
CDR3: CASSFRVFSGANVLTF
DNA: TGTGCCAGCAGTTTTCGTGTGTTCTCTGGGGCCAACGTCCTGACTTTC

D: TRBD1
J: TRBJ2-1
V: TRBV5-1
size: -
CDR3: CASSLQTGDRVVTEQFF
DNA: TGCGCCAGCAGCTTACAAACCGGGGACAGAGTGGTTACTGAGCAGTTCTTC

D: -
J: TRBJ2-3
V: TRBV2
size: -
CDR3: CASSEVLGSGVTDTQYF
DNA: TGTGCCAGCAGTGAAGTTCTAGGTTCAGGGGTCACAGATACGCAGTATTTT

D: -
J: TRBJ2-5
V: TRBV5-1
size: -
CDR3: CASSQVAIIETQYF
DNA: TGCGCCAGCAGTCAAGTCGCCATCATAGAGACCCAGTACTTC

D: -
J: TRBJ2-3
V: TRBV7-9
size: once
CDR3: CASSLDLVLYDTQYF
DNA: TGTGCCAGCAGCTTAGATTTAGTATTGTACGATACGCAGTATTTT

D: TRBD1
J: TRBJ1-6
V: TRBV7-2
size: -
CDR3: CASSPQGQENSPLHF
DNA: TGTGCCAGCAGCCCCCAGGGACAGGAAAATTCACCCCTCCACTTT

D: -
J: TRBJ1-2
V: TRBV5-5
size: -
CDR3: CASSSLPAIYGYTF
DNA: TGTGCCAGCAGCTCCCTTCCGGCCATCTATGGCTACACCTTC

D: TRBD1
J: TRBJ1-2
V: TRBV27
size: -
CDR3: CASSSLGQGYGYTF
DNA: TGTGCCAGCAGTTCACTGGGACAGGGCTATGGCTACACCTTC

D: TRBD2
J: TRBJ2-3
V: TRBV28
size: -
CDR3: CASSTSQAGLGDTQYF
DNA: TGTGCCAGCAGTACCTCCCAAGCGGGATTAGGAGATACGCAGTATTTT

D: -
J: TRBJ1-2
V: TRBV5-6
size: -
CDR3: CASSLRAGGYTF
DNA: TGTGCCAGCAGCTTGCGAGCGGGGGGCTACACCTTC